This T cell receptor (beta chain) was profiled in a study of CD8 T cells in ankylosing spondylitis. General study points: Matched synovial fluid from ankylosing spondylitis patients was reported to be enriched for disease-linked clones. One TCR beta motif, made up of several highly homologous variants, appeared characteristic of ankylosing spondylitis blood.

This clonotype was observed a single time. Its antigen is undetermined. Germline lookup yields CDR1 DFQATT and CDR2 SNEGSKA (reference sequence). CDR3 length: 13 residues. Germline trimming cut 6 bases from V and 5 bases from J; bases unmatched to any gene: 4. Library preparation for TCR beta used quantitative 5'-RACE with molecular barcodes. One entry per CDR3 protein, called by TCRdb with MiXCR from the 5' RACE reads. The sample consists of under 550,000 distinct CDR3 sequences, more than 25% of them appearing once. The sequence came from a male donor with ankylosing spondylitis. Sequenced input: blood, either unsorted or a sorted T cell fraction (not recorded which). The rearrangement uses TRBV20-1 and TRBJ1-6, with 7 bases aligning to TRBD1. CDR3 coding DNA: TGCAGTGCAACGGGACAGAATAATTCACCCCTCCACTTT. Its protein product is CSATGQNNSPLHF.